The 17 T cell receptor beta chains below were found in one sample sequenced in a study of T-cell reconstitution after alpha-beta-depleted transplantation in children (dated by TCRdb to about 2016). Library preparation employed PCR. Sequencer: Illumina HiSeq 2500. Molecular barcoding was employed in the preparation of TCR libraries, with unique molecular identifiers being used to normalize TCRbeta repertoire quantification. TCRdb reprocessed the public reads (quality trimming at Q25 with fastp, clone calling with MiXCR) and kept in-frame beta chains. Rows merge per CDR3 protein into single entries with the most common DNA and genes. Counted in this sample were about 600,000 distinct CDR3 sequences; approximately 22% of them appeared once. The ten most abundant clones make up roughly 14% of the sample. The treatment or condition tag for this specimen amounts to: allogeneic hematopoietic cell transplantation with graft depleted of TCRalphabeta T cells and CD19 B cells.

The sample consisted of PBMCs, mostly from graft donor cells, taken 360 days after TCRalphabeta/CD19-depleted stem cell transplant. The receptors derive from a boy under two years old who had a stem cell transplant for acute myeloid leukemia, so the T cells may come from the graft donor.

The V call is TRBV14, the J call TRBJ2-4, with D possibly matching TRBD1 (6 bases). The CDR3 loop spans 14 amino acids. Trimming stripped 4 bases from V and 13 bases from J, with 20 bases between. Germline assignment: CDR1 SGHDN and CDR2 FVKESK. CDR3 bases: TGTGCCAGCAGCCTCAACAAAGGGTGGGACACCCAGTACTTC. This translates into CASSLNKGWDTQYF.

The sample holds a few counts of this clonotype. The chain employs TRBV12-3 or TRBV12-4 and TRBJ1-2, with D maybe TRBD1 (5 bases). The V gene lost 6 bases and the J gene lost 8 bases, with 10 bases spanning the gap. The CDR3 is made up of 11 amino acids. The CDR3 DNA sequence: TGTGCCAGCAGACTTACAGGCGGCTACACCTTC. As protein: CASRLTGGYTF.

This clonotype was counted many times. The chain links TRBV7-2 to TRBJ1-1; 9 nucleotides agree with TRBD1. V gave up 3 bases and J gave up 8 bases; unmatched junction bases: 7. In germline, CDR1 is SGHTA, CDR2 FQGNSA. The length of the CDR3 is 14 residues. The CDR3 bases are TGTGCCAGCAGCTTTGGGGCCGGGACAGGGGAAGCTTTCTTT. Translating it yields CASSFGAGTGEAFF.

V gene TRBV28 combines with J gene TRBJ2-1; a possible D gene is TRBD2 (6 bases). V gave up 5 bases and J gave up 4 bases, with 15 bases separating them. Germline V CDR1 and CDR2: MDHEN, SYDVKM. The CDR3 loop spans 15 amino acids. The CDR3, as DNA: TGTGCCAGCAGTGCCGGCGGGACTTCTTACAATGAGCAGTTCTTC. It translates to CASSAGGTSYNEQFF.

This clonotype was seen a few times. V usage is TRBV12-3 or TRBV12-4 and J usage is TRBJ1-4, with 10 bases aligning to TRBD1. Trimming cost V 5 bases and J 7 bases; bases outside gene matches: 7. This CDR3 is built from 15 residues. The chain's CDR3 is CASSRDRGQVEKLFF. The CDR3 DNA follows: TGTGCCAGCAGTCGCGACAGGGGGCAAGTTGAAAAACTGTTTTTT.

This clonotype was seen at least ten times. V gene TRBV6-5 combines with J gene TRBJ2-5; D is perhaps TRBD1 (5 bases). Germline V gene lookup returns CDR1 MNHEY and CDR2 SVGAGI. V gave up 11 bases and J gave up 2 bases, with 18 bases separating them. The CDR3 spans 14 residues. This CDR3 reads CAGAKTVGQETQYF. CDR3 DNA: TGTGCCGGGGCAAAGACGGTGGGACAAGAGACCCAGTACTTC.

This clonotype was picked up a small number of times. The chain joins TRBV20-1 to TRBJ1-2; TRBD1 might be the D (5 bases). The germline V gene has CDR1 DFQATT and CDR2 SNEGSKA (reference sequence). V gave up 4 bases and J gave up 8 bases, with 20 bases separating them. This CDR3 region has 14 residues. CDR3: CSAILQAPLRGYTF. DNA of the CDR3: TGCAGTGCTATCCTACAGGCCCCCTTAAGGGGCTACACCTTC.

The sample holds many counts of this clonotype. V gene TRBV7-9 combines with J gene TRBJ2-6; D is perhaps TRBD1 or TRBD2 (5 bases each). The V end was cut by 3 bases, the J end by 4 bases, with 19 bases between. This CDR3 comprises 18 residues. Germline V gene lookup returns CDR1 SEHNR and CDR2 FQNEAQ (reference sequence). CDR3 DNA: TGTGCCAGCAGCTTCCTTAAACTGCAGGGACCAGGGGCCAACGTCCTGACTTTC. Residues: CASSFLKLQGPGANVLTF.

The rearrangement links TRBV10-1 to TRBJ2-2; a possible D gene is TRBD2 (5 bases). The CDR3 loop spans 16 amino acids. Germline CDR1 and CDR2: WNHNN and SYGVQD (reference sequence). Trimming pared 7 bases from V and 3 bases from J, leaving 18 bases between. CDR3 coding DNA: TGCGCCAGCACCTCGGTTATAGGGAGTGACACCGGGGAGCTGTTTTTT. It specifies CASTSVIGSDTGELFF.

The CDR3: CASSLQGWSYEQYF. The DNA for the CDR3 is TGTGCCAGCAGTTTGCAGGGATGGTCCTACGAGCAGTACTTC. The rearrangement joins TRBV28 to TRBJ2-7; D may be TRBD1 (5 bases). In germline, CDR1 is MDHEN, CDR2 SYDVKM. The CDR3 spans 14 residues. The ends were cut back, 3 bases at V and 1 base at J, with 10 bases in the middle. Full variable domain (outside the CDR3, taken from reference TRBV28 and TRBJ2-7): DVKVTQSSRYLVKRTGEKVFLECVQDMDHENMFWYRQDPGLGLRLIYFSYDVKMKEKGDIPEGYSVSREKKERFSLILESASTNQTSMYLCASSLQGWSYEQYFGPGTRLTVT.

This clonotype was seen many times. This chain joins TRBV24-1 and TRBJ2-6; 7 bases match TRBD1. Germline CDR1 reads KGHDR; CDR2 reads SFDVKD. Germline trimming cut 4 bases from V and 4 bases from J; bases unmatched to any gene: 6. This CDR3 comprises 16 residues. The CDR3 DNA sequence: TGTGCCACCAGTGACACAGGGGCGGCGGGGGCCAACGTCCTGACTTTC. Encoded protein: CATSDTGAAGANVLTF.

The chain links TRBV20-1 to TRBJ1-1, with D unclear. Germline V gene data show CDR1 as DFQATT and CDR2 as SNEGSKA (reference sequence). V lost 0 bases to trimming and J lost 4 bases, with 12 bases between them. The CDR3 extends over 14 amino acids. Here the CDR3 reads CSARDAQGFTEAFF. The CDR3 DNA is TGCAGTGCTAGAGATGCTCAAGGGTTCACTGAAGCTTTCTTT.

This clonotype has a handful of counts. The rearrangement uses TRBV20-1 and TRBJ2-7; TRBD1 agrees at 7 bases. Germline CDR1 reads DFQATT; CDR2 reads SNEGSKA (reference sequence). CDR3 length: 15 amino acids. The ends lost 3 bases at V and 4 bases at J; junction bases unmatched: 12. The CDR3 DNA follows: TGCAGTGCTAGGGACAGGAGATTGTTACCGTACGAGCAGTACGTC. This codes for CSARDRRLLPYEQYV.

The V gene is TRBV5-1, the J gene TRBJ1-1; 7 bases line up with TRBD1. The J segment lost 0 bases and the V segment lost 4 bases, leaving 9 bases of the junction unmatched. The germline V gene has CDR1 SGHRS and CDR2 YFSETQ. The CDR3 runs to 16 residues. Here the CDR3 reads CASSAGTANMNTEAFF. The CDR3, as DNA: TGCGCCAGCAGCGCGGGGACAGCAAACATGAACACTGAAGCTTTCTTT.

The CDR3 reads CASSSKGRWTGAFYEQYF. The CDR3 DNA follows: TGTGCCAGCAGTTCTAAGGGACGATGGACAGGGGCCTTCTACGAGCAGTACTTC. The chain couples TRBV28 to TRBJ2-7; TRBD1 matches at 9 bases. V lost 4 bases to trimming and J lost 3 bases; unmatched junction nucleotides: 16. The CDR3 sequence is 18 residues long. Germline V gives CDR1 MDHEN, CDR2 SYDVKM.

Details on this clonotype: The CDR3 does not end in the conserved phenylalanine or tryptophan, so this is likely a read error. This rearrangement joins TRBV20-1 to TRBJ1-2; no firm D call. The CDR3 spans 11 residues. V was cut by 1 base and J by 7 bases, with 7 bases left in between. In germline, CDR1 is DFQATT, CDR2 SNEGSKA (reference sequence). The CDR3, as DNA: TGCAGTGCTAGAGGGGATGCTGGCTACACCTAC. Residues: CSARGDAGYTY.

The CDR3 DNA is TGTGCCATCGCCCGAAGGCGGGGCTCTGGGGCCAACGTCCTGACTTTC. It translates to CAIARRRGSGANVLTF. The V and J genes are TRBV10-3 and TRBJ2-6; possible D gene TRBD2, 6 bases. Germline V CDR1 and CDR2: ENHRY, SYGVKD. The germline V and J ends were trimmed by 8 bases and 0 bases, with 14 bases remaining between them. This CDR3 contains 16 residues.